Listed below are T cell receptor beta chains from one sample, sequenced in a study of cytomegalovirus exposure and HLA in healthy donors. The assay was immunoSEQ multiplex PCR, and TCRdb's table has in-frame clones only and misses some. Found here are nearly 200,000 clones, 82% of them singletons; the top ten hold over 5%. Sequencing was performed on PBMCs. Receptor source: a woman aged 50 to 65 in good health and CMV-seropositive. CDR3s include the opening cysteine and the closing phenylalanine or tryptophan. D genes are given only for firm matches. The size field is filled for only some rows; it gives once, few, many or a size class.

j_call | d_call | clone_size | v_call | cdr3_nt | cdr3_aa
TRBJ1-2 | TRBD1 | - | TRBV6-5 | TGTGCCAGCAGTTACTCGTCAGGGGGAGACTATGGCTACACCTTC | CASSYSSGGDYGYTF
TRBJ2-7 | - | once | TRBV7-9 | TGTGCCAGCAGCGGCTTCAGGGACTACGAGCAGTACTTC | CASSGFRDYEQYF
TRBJ1-1 | - | - | TRBV19 | TGTGCCAGTAAGGGTATGGGGGCCTCTGAAGCTTTCTTT | CASKGMGASEAFF
TRBJ2-1 | TRBD1 | - | TRBV7-2 | TGTGCCAGCAGCTTAGGACAGGGGCGCACGGGTGAGCAGTTCTTC | CASSLGQGRTGEQFF
TRBJ1-5 | - | - | TRBV13 | TGTGCCAGCAGCTTCGAGGCAGGGCTTCAGCCCCAGCATTTT | CASSFEAGLQPQHF
TRBJ2-2 | - | - | TRBV9 | TGTGCCAGCAGCGCGGGAATAGGGCTTAAAAACACCGGGGAGCTGTTTTTT | CASSAGIGLKNTGELFF
TRBJ1-1 | - | - | TRBV28 | TGTGCCAGCAGTTTGCGGCAGCGATTGAACACTGAAGCTTTCTTT | CASSLRQRLNTEAFF
TRBJ2-5 | TRBD2 | - | TRBV5-1 | TGCGCCAGCAGCTTAGGAGCTAGCGGGACTGCGGAGACCCAGTACTTC | CASSLGASGTAETQYF
TRBJ1-1 | - | - | TRBV7-9 | TGTGCCAGCAGCTTACAGGGTGAGGAGACTGAAGCTTTCTTT | CASSLQGEETEAFF
TRBJ2-1 | TRBD1 | - | TRBV19 | TGTGCCAGTAGTCTCACACCAGGGGGTGAGCAGTTCTTC | CASSLTPGGEQFF